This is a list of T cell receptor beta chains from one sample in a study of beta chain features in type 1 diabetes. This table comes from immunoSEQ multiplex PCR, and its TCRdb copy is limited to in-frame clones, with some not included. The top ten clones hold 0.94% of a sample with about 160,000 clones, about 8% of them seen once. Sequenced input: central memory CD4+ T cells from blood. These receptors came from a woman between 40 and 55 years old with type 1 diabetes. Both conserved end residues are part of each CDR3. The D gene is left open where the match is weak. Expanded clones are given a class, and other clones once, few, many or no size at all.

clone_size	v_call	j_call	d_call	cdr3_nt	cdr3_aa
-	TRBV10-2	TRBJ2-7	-	TGCGCCAGCAGTGACAGCTCCTACGAGCAGTACTTC	CASSDSSYEQYF
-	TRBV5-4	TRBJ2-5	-	TGTGCCAGCAGCTCTAACTCTATCGAGACCCAGTACTTC	CASSSNSIETQYF
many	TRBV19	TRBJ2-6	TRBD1	TGTGCCAGTAGGCGGGACAGGGAATACTCTGGGGCCAACGTCCTGACTTTC	CASRRDREYSGANVLTF
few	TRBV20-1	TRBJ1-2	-	TGCAGTGCTTATGAGAGAGGCTACACCTTC	CSAYERGYTF
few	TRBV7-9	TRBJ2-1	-	TGTGCCAGCAGCTTAGCAGCGGAACCCTACAATGAGCAGTTCTTC	CASSLAAEPYNEQFF
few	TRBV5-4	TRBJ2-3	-	TGTGCCAGCAGCCTTCGCCAGGGGCGTTCAGATACGCAGTATTTT	CASSLRQGRSDTQYF
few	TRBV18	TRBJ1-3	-	TGTGCCAGCTCACGGGTGGACAGCCTAAGCTCTGGAAACACCATATATTTT	CASSRVDSLSSGNTIYF
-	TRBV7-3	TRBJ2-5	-	TGTGCCAGCAGCCTGAGGGGGGACACGAGCGGGGAAGAGACCCAGTACTTC	CASSLRGDTSGEETQYF
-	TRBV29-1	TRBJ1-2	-	TGCAGCGTCCGACCGACAGACTATGGCTACACCTTC	CSVRPTDYGYTF
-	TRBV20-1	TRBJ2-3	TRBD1	TGCAGTGCTAGGGACAGGGTCATGTTAGGCTTT	CSARDRVMLGF
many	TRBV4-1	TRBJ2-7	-	TGCGCCAGCAGCCAAGAGTCGGGAGCCTACGAGCAGTACTTC	CASSQESGAYEQYF
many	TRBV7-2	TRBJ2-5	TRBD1	TGTGCCAGCAGCTCCTCGACAGGGAGAGAGACCCAGTACTTC	CASSSSTGRETQYF
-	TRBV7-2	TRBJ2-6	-	TGTGCCAGCAGCTTATCTTCTGGGGCCAACGTCCTGACTTTC	CASSLSSGANVLTF
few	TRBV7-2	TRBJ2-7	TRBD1	TGTGCCAGCAGCTTAGCCGGGACAGGGATCTACGAGCAGTACTTC	CASSLAGTGIYEQYF
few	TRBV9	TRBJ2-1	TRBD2	TGTGCCAGCAGCGTAGAAGGGACTAGCGGGAGGGGATTCTCCTACAATGAGCAGTTCTTC	CASSVEGTSGRGFSYNEQFF
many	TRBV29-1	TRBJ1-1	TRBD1	TGCAGCGGGGATCAGGGGGCCGAGAACACTGAAGCTTTCTTT	CSGDQGAENTEAFF
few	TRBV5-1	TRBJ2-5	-	TGCGCCAGCAGCCTCCAGGGGCTTAAGACCCAGTACTTC	CASSLQGLKTQYF
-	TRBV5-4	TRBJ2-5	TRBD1	TGTGCCAGCAGCTCAAAGACAGGGGGCCACCAAGAGACCCAGTACTTC	CASSSKTGGHQETQYF
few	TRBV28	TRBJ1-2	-	TGTGCCAGCAGTTTGGACAGCTATGGCTACACCTTC	CASSLDSYGYTF
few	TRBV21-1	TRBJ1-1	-	TGTGCCAGCAGCAATGCCGGGACGGAGGGGAACACTGAAGCTTTCTTT	CASSNAGTEGNTEAFF
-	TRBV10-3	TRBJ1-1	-	TGTGCCATCAAGGGGCCGGTGAACACTGAAGCTTTCTTT	CAIKGPVNTEAFF
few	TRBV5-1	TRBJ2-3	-	TGCGCCAGCAGCTTGGAGGTAGCGCGAGGCCCAGATACGCAGTATTTT	CASSLEVARGPDTQYF
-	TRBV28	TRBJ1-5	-	TGTGCCAGCAGTCCATTCCGGGGGGGTAACAATCAGCCCCAGCATTTT	CASSPFRGGNNQPQHF
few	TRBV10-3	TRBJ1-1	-	TGTGCCACCCAGGGAGGACTGAACACTGAAGCTTTCTTT	CATQGGLNTEAFF
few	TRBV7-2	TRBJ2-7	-	TGTGCCAGCAGCCCTACACTGGGCGTTTCCTACGAGCAGTACTTC	CASSPTLGVSYEQYF
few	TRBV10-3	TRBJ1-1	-	TGTGCCATCAGTGAGGGACAAGAAGCTTTCTTT	CAISEGQEAFF
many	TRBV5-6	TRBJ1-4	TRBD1	TGTGCCAGCAGCTTGATCCTGGGACAGGACGAAAAACTGTTTTTT	CASSLILGQDEKLFF
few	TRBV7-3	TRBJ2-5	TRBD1	TGTGCCAGCAGCCCGACAGGGGGGGAGACCCAGTACTTC	CASSPTGGETQYF
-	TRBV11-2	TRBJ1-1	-	TGTGCCAGCAGCTTAGAGGTAGGGGGCACTGAAGCTTTCTTT	CASSLEVGGTEAFF
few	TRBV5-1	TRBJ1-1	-	TGCGCCAGCAGCTCGCCCCCAGGGGAAACTGAAGCTTTCTTT	CASSSPPGETEAFF
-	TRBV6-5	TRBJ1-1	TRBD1	TGTGCCAGCATTCTCGGACAGGGGTACACTGAAGCTTTCTTT	CASILGQGYTEAFF
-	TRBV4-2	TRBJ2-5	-	TGTGCCAGCAGCCAAGAAAAGGCCCTGTTCGGGGCCCAGTACTTC	CASSQEKALFGAQYF
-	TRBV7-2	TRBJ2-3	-	TGTGCCAGCAGCAGACAGGCGGATACGCAGTATTTT	CASSRQADTQYF
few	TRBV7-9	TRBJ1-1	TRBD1	TGTGCCAGCAGCTTAGTTGGGACAGGATTGACTTTCTTT	CASSLVGTGLTFF
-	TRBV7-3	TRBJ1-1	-	TGTGCCAGCAGCTCGTCCGCGATGAACACTGAAGCTTTCTTT	CASSSSAMNTEAFF
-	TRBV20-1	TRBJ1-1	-	TGCAGTGCCCCGAGGAAATCTGAAGCTTTCTTT	CSAPRKSEAFF
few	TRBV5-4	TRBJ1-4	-	TGTGCCAGCACCAGAGCATCTCAGGGTACTAATGAAAAACTGTTTTTT	CASTRASQGTNEKLFF
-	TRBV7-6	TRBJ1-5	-	TGTGCCAGCAGCCAGGGAAGTAAAGGCAATCAGCCCCAGCATTTT	CASSQGSKGNQPQHF
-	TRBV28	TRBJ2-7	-	TGTGCCAGCAGCCCCGGCGGGGGCCGGGAGCAGTACTTC	CASSPGGGREQYF
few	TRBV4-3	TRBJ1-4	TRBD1	TGCGCCAGCAGCCAAGAATTGGGAGACAGGGGAAAACTGTTTTTT	CASSQELGDRGKLFF
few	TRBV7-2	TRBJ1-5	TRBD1	TGTGCCAGCAGGTATACAGGGGGAAATCAGCCCCAGCATTTT	CASRYTGGNQPQHF
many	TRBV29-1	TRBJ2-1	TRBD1	TGCAGCGTTGGACAGGGACCGGGTGAGCAGTTCTTC	CSVGQGPGEQFF
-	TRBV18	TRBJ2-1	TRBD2	TGTGCCAGCTCACCGGCGGGACTAGCGGGAGTGGATGAGCAGTTCTTC	CASSPAGLAGVDEQFF